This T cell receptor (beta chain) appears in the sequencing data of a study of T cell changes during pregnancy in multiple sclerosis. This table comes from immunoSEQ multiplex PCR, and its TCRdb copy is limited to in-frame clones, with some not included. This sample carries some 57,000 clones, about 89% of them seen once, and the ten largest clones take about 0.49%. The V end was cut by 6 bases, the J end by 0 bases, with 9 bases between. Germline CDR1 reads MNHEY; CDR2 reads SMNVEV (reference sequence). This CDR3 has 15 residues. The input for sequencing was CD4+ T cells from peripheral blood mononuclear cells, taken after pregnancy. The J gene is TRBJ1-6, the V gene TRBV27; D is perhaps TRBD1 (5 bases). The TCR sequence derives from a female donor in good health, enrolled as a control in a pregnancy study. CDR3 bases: TGTGCCAGCAGCCCAGGGTCCTCCTATAATTCACCCCTCCACTTT. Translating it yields CASSPGSSYNSPLHF.